The next 12 T cell receptor beta chains were all read from a single sample in a study of Tregs in tolerant kidney transplant recipients (dated 2019 in TCRdb). The transplants used related donors with nonmyeloablative bone marrow transplantation, and mixed chimerism in the human trials was transient. Receptor amplification or capture employed the immunoSEQ multiplex PCR assay. TCRdb obtained this table from immuneACCESS and retained in-frame rearrangements with V and J assigned. These tables miss some clones; where compared with another copy, unresolved V genes account for less than half of the shortfall, and the remainder is unexplained. Across this sample there are tens of thousands of clones, with approximately 93% seen only once. The ten largest clones represent around 1.5% of the sample. The sequencing used CD4+ T cells from blood (PBMCs), collected 12 months after the transplant. Every receptor here comes from a human patient who received a combined kidney and bone marrow transplant. Post transplant, some T cells may arise from the graft donor.

The rearrangement uses TRBV7-8 and TRBJ1-1; D is possibly TRBD1 (5 bases). Germline assignment: CDR1 SGHVS and CDR2 FQNEAQ. The CDR3 covers 14 residues. Deletions cut 5 bases from V and 1 base from J, with 11 bases between. CDR3 in DNA: TGTGCCAGCAGCCCGAGGACAAAGAACACTGAAGCTTTCTTT. Its translation: CASSPRTKNTEAFF.

This chain joins TRBV19 and TRBJ1-3; D gene ambiguous. Per germline, CDR1 LNHDA and CDR2 SQIVND (reference sequence). The V gene lost 2 bases and the J gene lost 2 bases, with 10 bases spanning the gap. CDR3 length equals 15 residues. CDR3 protein: CASSIYAGTGNTIYF. CDR3 in DNA: TGTGCCAGTAGTATATATGCGGGAACTGGAAACACCATATATTTT.

DNA for the CDR3: TGTGCCAGCAGCCGAAGAGCGACGGACAGGGACTCCTACGAGCAGTACTTC. Residues: CASSRRATDRDSYEQYF. The chain employs TRBV4-2 and TRBJ2-7, with 8 bases matching TRBD1. The V gene's germline CDR1 is LGHNA and CDR2 YNFKEQ. The CDR3 consists of 17 residues. J was trimmed by 0 bases and V by 4 bases; bases with no gene match: 11.

This clone was seen just once. The chain combines TRBV4-1 with TRBJ1-5; D may be TRBD1 (5 bases). Trimming stripped 1 base from V and 1 base from J, with 14 bases between. Germline V gene lookup returns CDR1 MGHRA and CDR2 YSYEKL. The CDR3 has 17 amino acids. The CDR3 is CASSQVGAGMSNQPQHF. In nucleotides, the CDR3 is TGCGCCAGCAGCCAAGTAGGAGCAGGGATGAGCAATCAGCCCCAGCATTTT.

The rearrangement uses TRBV6-1 and TRBJ2-1; the D gene is possibly TRBD1 (7 bases). V was clipped by 2 bases and J by 5 bases, with 19 bases between them. The CDR3 length is 17 residues. Germline CDR1 is MNHNS and CDR2 is SASEGT. The CDR3 spells CASSETVRGTANNEQFF. The CDR3 DNA follows: TGTGCCAGCAGTGAAACAGTTCGGGGGACAGCGAACAATGAGCAGTTCTTC.

J is TRBJ2-1 and V is TRBV5-8; 9 positions match TRBD2. The germline V gene has CDR1 SGHTS and CDR2 YDEGEE. CDR3 length equals 17 residues. Germline trimming cut 4 bases from V and 8 bases from J; bases unmatched to any gene: 16. CDR3 in amino acids: CASSSPTPSGGFHEQFF. The CDR3 DNA sequence: TGTGCCAGCAGCAGCCCCACACCCAGCGGGGGGTTCCATGAGCAGTTCTTC. The full variable domain, in which reference TRBV5-8 and TRBJ2-1 provide the parts outside the CDR3, is EAGVTQSPTHLIKTRGQQATLRCSPISGHTSVYWYQQALGLGLQFLLWYDEGEERNRGNFPPRFSGRQFPNYSSELNVNALELEDSALYLCASSSPTPSGGFHEQFFGPGTRLTVL.

This clone was seen a single time. This chain uses TRBV4-1 with TRBJ2-5; 7 nucleotides agree with TRBD2. There are 14 residues in the CDR3. V dropped 4 bases and J dropped 2; count of bases not matched to a gene: 4. CDR1 MGHRA and CDR2 YSYEKL come from the germline V gene. The CDR3 loop is CASSLSGLQETQYF. The CDR3, as DNA: TGCGCCAGCAGCCTTAGCGGGCTTCAAGAGACCCAGTACTTC.

This chain connects TRBV7-2 to TRBJ2-7, with TRBD2 matching 7 bases. The V gene's germline CDR1 is SGHTA and CDR2 FQGNSA. The CDR3 has 16 residues. The J segment lost 2 bases and the V segment lost 2 bases, leaving 9 bases of the junction unmatched. The CDR3 nucleotides are TGTGCCAGCAGCTTAAGGTCGGGTCTAGCGGCCTACGAGCAGTACTTC. It translates to CASSLRSGLAAYEQYF.

The chain joins TRBV19 to TRBJ1-4, with no clear D. The CDR3 is made up of 16 amino acids. Germline CDR1 and CDR2: LNHDA and SQIVND (reference sequence). V gave up 3 bases and J gave up 0 bases, with 11 bases separating them. The CDR3 loop reads CASSMIGGSTNEKLFF. In DNA, the CDR3 is TGTGCCAGTAGTATGATAGGCGGCTCAACTAATGAAAAACTGTTTTTT.

The CDR3: CASSLSMRVPTDTQYF. The CDR3, as DNA: TGTGCCAGCAGTTTATCTATGCGCGTACCGACAGATACGCAGTATTTT. The genes are TRBV27 and TRBJ2-3; D gene uncertain. Germline assignment: CDR1 MNHEY and CDR2 SMNVEV (reference sequence). The V and J ends lost 0 bases and 3 bases respectively, with 13 bases between them. This CDR3 region has 16 residues.

The chain is built from TRBV10-2 and TRBJ1-1, with 9 nucleotides matching TRBD1. Trimming cost V 6 bases and J 1 base; bases outside gene matches: 9. CDR3 length equals 16 residues. Germline CDR1 reads WSHSY; CDR2 reads SAAADI. The CDR3 nucleotides are TGCGCCAGCAGGATAACAGGGGGCTGGGAGAACACTGAAGCTTTCTTT. It specifies CASRITGGWENTEAFF.

The chain carries TRBV6-5 and TRBJ2-7; no reliable D call. Trimming stripped 7 bases from V and 0 bases from J, with 7 bases between. CDR1 is MNHEY, CDR2 SVGAGI, per germline. The CDR3 is made up of 12 amino acids. The CDR3 region has the DNA TGTGCCAGCACGGCAGGCTCCTACGAGCAGTACTTC. It codes for CASTAGSYEQYF.